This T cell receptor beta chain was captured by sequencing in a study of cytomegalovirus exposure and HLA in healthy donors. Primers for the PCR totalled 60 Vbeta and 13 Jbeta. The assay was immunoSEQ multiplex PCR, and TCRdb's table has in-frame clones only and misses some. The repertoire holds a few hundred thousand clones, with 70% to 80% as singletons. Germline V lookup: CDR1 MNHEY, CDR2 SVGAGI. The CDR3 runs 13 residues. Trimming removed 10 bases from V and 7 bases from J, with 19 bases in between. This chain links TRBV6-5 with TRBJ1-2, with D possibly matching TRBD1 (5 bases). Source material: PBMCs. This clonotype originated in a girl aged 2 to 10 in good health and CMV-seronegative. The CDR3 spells CATLGQGKGGYTF. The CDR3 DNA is TGTGCCACCCTAGGGCAGGGTAAGGGTGGCTACACCTTC.